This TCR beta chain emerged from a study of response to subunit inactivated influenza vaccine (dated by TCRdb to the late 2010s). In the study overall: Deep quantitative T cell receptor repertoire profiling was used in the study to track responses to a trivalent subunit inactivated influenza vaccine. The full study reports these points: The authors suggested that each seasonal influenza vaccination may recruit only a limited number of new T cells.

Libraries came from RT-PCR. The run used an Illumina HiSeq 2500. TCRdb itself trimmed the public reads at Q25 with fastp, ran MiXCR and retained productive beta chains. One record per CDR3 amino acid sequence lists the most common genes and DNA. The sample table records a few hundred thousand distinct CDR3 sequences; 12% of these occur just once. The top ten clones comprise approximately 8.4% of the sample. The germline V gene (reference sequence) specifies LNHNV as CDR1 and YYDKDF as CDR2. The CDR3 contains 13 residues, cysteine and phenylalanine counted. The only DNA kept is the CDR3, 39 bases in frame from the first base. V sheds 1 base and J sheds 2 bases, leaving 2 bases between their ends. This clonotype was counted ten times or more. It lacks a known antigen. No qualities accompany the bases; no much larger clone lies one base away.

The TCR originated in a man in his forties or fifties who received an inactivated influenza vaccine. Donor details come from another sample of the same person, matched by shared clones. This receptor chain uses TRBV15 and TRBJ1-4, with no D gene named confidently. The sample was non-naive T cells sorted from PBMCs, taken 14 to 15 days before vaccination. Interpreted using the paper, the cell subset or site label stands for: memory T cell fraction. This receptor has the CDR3 CATSRGTNEKLFF. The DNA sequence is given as TGTGCCACCAGCAGAGGGACTAATGAAAAACTGTTTTTT.